The 3 T cell receptor beta chains below were found in one sample sequenced in a study of monozygotic twins with inflammatory bowel disease. From the 5' RACE reads, TCRdb lists one entry per CDR3 protein and no DNA. The sample's table shows more than 120,000 distinct CDR3 sequences. The sequenced sample consisted of blood. These receptors were collected from a human donor with ulcerative colitis or Crohn's disease, or a healthy co-twin of an affected twin (not recorded which).

The rearrangement joins TRBV7-6 to TRBJ2-5; TCRdb's D call of TRBD1 is untestable without DNA. The CDR3 has 18 amino acids. Germline values: CDR1 SGHVS, CDR2 FNYEAQ. CDR3: CASSLRAGRKPPQETQYF.

J is TRBJ2-3 and V is TRBV7-3; the D gene TCRdb calls, TRBD2, cannot be checked with no DNA. Germline V CDR1 and CDR2: SGHTA, FQGTGA. There are 13 residues in the CDR3. CDR3 residues: CASGTTRARAQYF.

The V call is TRBV7-3, the J call TRBJ2-3; TCRdb's D gene call, TRBD1, goes unchecked for lack of DNA. The CDR3 is made up of 13 amino acids. From germline, CDR1 is SGHTA and CDR2 FQGTGA. CDR3 protein: CASSLRGRDTQYF.